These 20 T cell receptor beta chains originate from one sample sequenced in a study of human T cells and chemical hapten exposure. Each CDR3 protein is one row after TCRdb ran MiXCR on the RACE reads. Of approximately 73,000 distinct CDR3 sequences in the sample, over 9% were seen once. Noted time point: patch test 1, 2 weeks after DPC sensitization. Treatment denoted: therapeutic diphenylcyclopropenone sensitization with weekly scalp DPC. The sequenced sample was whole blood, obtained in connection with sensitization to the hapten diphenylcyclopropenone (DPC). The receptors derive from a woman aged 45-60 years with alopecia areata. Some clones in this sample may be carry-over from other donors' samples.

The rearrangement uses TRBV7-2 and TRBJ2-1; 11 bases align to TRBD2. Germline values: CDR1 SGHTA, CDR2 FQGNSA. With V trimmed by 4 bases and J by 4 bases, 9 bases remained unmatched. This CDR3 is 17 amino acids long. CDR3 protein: CASSSDPRTSGYNEQFF. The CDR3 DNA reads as TGTGCCAGCAGCTCCGATCCGCGGACTAGCGGGTACAATGAGCAGTTCTTC. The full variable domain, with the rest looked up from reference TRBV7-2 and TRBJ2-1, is GAGVSQSPSNKVTEKGKDVELRCDPISGHTALYWYRQSLGQGLEFLIYFQGNSAPDKSGLPSDRFSAERTGGSVSTLTIQRTQQEDSAVYLCASSSDPRTSGYNEQFFGPGTRLTVL.

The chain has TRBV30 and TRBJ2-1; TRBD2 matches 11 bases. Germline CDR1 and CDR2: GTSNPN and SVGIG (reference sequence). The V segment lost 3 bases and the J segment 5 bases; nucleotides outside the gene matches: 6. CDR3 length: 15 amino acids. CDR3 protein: CAWSTRLAGNNEQFF. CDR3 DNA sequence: TGTGCCTGGAGCACACGACTAGCGGGAAACAATGAGCAGTTCTTC.

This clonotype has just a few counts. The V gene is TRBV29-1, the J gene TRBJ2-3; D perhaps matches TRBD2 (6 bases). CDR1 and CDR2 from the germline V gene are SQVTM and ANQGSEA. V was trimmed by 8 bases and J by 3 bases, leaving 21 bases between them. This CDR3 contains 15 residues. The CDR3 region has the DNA TGCAGCTCCGCCAGTGGGAGGATTGGAACAGATACGCAGTATTTT. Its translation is CSSASGRIGTDTQYF.

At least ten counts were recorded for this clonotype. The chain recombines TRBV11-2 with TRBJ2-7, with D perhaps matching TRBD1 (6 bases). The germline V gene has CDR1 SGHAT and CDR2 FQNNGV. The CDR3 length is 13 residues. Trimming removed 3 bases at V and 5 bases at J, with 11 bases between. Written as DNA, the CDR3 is TGTGCCAGCAGCTTGGGTCAGGGGAACGAGCAGTACTTC. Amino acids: CASSLGQGNEQYF.

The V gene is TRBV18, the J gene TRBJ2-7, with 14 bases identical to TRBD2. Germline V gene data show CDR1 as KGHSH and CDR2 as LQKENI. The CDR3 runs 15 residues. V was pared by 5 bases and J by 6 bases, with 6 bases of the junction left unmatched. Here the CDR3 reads CASSTGLAGGGEQYF. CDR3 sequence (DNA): TGTGCCAGCTCAACCGGACTAGCGGGAGGTGGCGAGCAGTACTTC. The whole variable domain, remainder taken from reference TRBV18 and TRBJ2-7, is NAGVMQNPRHLVRRRGQEARLRCSPMKGHSHVYWYRQLPEEGLKFMVYLQKENIIDESGMPKERFSAEFPKEGPSILRIQQVVRGDSAAYFCASSTGLAGGGEQYFGPGTRLTVT.

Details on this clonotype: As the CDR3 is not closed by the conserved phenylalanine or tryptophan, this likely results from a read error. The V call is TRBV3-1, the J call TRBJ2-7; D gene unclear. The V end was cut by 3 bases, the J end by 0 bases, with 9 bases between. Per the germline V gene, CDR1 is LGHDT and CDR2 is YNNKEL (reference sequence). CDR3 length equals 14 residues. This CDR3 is CASSHRLSSYEQYL. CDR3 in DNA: TGTGCCAGCAGCCATCGACTGTCCTCCTACGAGCAGTACCTC.

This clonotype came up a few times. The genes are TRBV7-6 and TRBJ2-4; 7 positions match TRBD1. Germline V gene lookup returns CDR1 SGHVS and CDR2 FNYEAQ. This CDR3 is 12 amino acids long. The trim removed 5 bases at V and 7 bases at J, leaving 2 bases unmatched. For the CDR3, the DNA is TGTGCCAGCAGCCCAGGGGGTAACATTCAGTACTTC. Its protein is CASSPGGNIQYF.

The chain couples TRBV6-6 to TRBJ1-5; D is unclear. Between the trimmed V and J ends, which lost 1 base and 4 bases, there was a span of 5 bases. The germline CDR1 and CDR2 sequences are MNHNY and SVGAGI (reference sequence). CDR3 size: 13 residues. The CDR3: CASSYLENQPQHF. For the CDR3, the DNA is TGTGCCAGCAGTTACTTGGAAAATCAGCCCCAGCATTTT.

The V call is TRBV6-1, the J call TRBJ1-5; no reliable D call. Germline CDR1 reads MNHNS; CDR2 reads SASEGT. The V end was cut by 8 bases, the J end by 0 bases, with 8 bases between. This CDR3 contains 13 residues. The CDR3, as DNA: TGTGCCAGCGGAGGCATTAGCAATCAGCCCCAGCATTTT. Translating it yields CASGGISNQPQHF.

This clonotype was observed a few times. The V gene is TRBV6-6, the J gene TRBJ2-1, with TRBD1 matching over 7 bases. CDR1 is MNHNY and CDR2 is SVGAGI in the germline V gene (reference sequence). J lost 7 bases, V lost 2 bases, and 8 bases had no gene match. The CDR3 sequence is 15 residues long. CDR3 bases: TGTGCCAGCAGTTACGGACAGGTGTTTACGAATGAGCAGTTCTTC. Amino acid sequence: CASSYGQVFTNEQFF.

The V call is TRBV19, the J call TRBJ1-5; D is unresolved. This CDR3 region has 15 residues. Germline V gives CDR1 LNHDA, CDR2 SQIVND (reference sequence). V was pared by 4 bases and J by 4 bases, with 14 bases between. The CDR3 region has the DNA TGTGCCAGTAGTACTTCGGATAAAATGAATCAGCCCCAGCATTTT. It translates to CASSTSDKMNQPQHF.

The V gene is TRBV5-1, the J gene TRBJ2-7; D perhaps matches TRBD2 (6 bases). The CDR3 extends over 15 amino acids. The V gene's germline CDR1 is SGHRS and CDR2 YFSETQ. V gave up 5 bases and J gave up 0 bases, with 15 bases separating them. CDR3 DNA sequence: TGCGCCAGCAGACTGGGACTGGGTAGCTCCTACGAGCAGTACTTC. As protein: CASRLGLGSSYEQYF.

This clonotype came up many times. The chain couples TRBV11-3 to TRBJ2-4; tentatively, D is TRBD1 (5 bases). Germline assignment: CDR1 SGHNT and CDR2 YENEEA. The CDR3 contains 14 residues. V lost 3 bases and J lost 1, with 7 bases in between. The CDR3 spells CASSLAGAKNIQYF. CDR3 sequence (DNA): TGTGCCAGCAGCTTGGCAGGGGCCAAAAACATTCAGTACTTC.

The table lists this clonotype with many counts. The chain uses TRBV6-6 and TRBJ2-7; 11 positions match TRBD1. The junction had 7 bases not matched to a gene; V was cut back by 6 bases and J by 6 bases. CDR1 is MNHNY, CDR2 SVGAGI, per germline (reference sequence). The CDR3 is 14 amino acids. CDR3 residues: CASRFTGTGGEQYF. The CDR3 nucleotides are TGTGCCAGCAGATTCACCGGGACAGGGGGCGAGCAGTACTTC.

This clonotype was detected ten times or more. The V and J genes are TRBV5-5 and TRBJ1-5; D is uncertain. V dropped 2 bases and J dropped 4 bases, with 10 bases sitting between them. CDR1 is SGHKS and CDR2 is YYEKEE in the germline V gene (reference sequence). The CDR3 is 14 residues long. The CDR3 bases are TGTGCCAGCAGCTTTTGGGCCGAGAATCAGCCCCAGCATTTT. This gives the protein CASSFWAENQPQHF.

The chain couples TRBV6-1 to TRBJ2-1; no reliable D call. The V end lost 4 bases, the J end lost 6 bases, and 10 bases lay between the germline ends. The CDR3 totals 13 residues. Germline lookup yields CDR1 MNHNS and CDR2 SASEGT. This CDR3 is CASSVAHTNEQFF. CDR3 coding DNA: TGTGCCAGCAGTGTGGCCCATACCAATGAGCAGTTCTTC.

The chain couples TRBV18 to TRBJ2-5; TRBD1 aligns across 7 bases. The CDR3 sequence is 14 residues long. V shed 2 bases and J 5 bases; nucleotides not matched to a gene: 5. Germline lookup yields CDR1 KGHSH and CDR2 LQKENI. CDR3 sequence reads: CASSPSKGAETQYF. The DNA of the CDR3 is TGTGCCAGCTCACCATCCAAGGGGGCTGAGACCCAGTACTTC.

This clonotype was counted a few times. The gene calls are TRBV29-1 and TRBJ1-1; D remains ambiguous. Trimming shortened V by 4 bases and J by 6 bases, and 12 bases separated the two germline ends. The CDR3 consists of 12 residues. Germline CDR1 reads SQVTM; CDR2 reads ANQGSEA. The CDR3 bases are TGCAGCGTTGTTGGCAGCGAGCCTGAAGCTTTCTTT. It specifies CSVVGSEPEAFF. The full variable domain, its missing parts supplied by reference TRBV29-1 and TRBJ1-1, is SAVISQKPSRDICQRGTSLTIQCQVDSQVTMMFWYRQQPGQSLTLIATANQGSEATYESGFVIDKFPISRPNLTFSTLTVSNMSPEDSSIYLCSVVGSEPEAFFGQGTRLTVV.

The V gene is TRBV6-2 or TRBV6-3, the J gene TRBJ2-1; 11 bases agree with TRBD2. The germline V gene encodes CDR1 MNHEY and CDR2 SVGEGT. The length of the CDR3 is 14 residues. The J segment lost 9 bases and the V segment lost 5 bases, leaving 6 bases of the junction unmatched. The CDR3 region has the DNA TGTGCCAGCAGTAACGGACTAGCGGGCACTGAGCAGTTCTTC. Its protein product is CASSNGLAGTEQFF.

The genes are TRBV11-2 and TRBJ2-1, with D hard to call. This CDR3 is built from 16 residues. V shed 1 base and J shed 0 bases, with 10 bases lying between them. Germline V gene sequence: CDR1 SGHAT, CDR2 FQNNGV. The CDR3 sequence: CASSLGARSSYNEQFF. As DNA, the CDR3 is TGTGCCAGCAGCTTAGGGGCCAGAAGCTCCTACAATGAGCAGTTCTTC.